A single T cell receptor beta chain is shown here with its context. Its antigen is unknown. Naive CD4+ cells were CD45RA-selected; the remaining cells were memory. The sample belongs to a study of shared clonotypes between healthy human individuals. Study-level points and caveats: Several donors held about 5% of naive CD4 clonotypes in common.

Assay used: immunoSEQ multiplex PCR; TCRdb lists only in-frame clones, some missing. The table lists 1,400,000 or so clones, approximately 98.5% of them singletons. There are 14 residues in the CDR3. Germline CDR1 SEHNR, CDR2 FQNEAQ (reference sequence). The V gene lost 3 bases and the J gene lost 1 base, with 10 bases spanning the gap. The source of this sequence is a man younger than 40 in good health. The chain recombines TRBV7-9 with TRBJ2-7; D possibly corresponds to TRBD1 (6 bases). The specimen was naive CD4+ T cells sorted from blood. Subset in this sample: CD45RA+ positively selected. DNA for the CDR3: TGTGCCAGCAGCTTCCGGGACAAGTCCTACGAGCAGTACTTC. It translates to CASSFRDKSYEQYF. The entire variable domain, with the rest obtained from reference TRBV7-9 and TRBJ2-7, is as follows: DTGVSQNPRHKITKRGQNVTFRCDPISEHNRLYWYRQTLGQGPEFLTYFQNEAQLEKSRLLSDRFSAERPKGSFSTLEIQRTEQGDSAMYLCASSFRDKSYEQYFGPGTRLTVT.